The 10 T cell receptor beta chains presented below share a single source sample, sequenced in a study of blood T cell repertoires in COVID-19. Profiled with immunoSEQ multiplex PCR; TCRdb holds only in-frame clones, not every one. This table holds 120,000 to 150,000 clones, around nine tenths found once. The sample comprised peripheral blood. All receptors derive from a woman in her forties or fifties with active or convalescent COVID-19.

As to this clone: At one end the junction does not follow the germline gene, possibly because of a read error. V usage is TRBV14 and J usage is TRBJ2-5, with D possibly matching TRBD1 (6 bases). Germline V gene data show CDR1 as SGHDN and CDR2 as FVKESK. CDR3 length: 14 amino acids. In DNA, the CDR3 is TGTGCCAGCAGCCCCCGGACAGCAAGAGAGGCCCAGTACTTC. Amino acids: CASSPRTAREAQYF. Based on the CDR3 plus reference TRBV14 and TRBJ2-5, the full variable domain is EAGVTQFPSHSVIEKGQTVTLRCDPISGHDNLYWYRRVMGKEIKFLLHFVKESKQDESGMPNNRFLAERTGGTYSTLKVQPAELEDSGVYFCASSPRTAREAQYFGPGTRLLVL.

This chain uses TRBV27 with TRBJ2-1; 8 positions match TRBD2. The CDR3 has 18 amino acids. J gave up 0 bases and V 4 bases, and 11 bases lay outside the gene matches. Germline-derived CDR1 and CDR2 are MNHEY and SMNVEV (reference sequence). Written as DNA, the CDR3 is TGTGCCAGCAGTTCCTCCATGCTAGCGGGCCTCTCCTACAATGAGCAGTTCTTC. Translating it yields CASSSSMLAGLSYNEQFF.

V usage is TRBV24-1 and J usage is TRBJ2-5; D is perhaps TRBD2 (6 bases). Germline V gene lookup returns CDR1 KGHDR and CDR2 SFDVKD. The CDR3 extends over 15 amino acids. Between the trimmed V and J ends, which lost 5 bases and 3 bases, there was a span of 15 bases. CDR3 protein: CATSVDSGSKETQYF. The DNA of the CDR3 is TGTGCCACCAGTGTCGATAGCGGATCCAAAGAGACCCAGTACTTC.

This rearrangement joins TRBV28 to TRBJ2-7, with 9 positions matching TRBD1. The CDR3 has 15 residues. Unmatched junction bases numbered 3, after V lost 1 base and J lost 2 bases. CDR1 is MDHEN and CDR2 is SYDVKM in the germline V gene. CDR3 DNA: TGTGCCAGCAGTTTATCGGGACAGGGCGCCTACGAGCAGTACTTC. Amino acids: CASSLSGQGAYEQYF.

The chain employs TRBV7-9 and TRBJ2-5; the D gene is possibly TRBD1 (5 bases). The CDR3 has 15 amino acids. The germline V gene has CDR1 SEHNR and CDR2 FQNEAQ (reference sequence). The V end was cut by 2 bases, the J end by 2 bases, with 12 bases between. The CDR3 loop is CASSLSGADQETQYF. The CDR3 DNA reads TGTGCCAGCAGCTTAAGTGGGGCGGATCAAGAGACCCAGTACTTC.

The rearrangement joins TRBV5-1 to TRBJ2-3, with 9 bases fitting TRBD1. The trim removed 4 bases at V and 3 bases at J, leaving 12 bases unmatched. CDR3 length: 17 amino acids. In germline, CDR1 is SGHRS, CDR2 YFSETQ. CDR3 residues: CASSPWTGVVLTDTQYF. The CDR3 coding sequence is TGCGCCAGCAGCCCATGGACAGGGGTTGTTTTGACAGATACGCAGTATTTT. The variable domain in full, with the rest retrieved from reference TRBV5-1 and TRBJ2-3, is KAGVTQTPRYLIKTRGQQVTLSCSPISGHRSVSWYQQTPGQGLQFLFEYFSETQRNKGNFPGRFSGRQFSNSRSEMNVSTLELGDSALYLCASSPWTGVVLTDTQYFGPGTRLTVL.

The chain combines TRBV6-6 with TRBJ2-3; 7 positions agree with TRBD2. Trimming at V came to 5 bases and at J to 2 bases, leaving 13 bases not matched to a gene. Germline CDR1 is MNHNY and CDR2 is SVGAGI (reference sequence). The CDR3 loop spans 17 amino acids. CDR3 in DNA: TGTGCCAGCAGTCCCATTATTGCGGGGGATTACACAGATACGCAGTATTTT. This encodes CASSPIIAGDYTDTQYF.

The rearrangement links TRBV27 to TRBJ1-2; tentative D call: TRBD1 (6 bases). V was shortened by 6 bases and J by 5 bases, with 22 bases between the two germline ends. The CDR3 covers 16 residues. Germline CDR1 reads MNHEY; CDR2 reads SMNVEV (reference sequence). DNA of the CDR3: TGTGCCAGCAGCCCGATGGAGGACAGTTCCGAATATGGCTACACCTTC. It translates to CASSPMEDSSEYGYTF.

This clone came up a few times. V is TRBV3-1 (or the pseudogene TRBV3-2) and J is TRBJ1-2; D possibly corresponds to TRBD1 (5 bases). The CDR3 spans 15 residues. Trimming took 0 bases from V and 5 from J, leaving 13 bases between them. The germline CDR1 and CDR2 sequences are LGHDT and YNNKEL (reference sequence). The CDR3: CASSQDSMGRYGYTF. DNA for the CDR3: TGTGCCAGCAGCCAAGATTCTATGGGGCGATATGGCTACACCTTC.

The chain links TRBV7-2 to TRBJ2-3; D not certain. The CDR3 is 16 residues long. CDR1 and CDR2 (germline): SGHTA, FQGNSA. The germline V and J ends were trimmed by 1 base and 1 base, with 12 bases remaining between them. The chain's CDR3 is CASSLGWAVGTDTQYF. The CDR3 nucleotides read TGTGCCAGCAGCTTAGGGTGGGCAGTTGGCACAGATACGCAGTATTTT. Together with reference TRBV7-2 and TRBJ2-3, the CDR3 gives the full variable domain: GAGVSQSPSNKVTEKGKDVELRCDPISGHTALYWYRQSLGQGLEFLIYFQGNSAPDKSGLPSDRFSAERTGGSVSTLTIQRTQQEDSAVYLCASSLGWAVGTDTQYFGPGTRLTVL.